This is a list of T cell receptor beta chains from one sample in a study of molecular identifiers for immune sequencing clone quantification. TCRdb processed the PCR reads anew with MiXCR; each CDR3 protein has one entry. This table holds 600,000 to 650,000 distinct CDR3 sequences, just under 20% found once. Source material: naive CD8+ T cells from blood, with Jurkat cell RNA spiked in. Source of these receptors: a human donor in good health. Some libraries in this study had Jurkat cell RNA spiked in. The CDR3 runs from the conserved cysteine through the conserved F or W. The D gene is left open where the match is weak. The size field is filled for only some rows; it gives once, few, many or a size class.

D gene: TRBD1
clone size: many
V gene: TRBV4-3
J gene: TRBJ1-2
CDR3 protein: CASSQEYQGAYGYTF
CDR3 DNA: TGCGCCAGCAGCCAAGAATATCAGGGGGCCTATGGCTACACCTTC

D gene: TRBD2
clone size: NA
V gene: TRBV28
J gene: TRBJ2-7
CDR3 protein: CASSKTTIGTSGSWSYEQYF
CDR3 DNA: TGTGCCAGCAGTAAGACAACAATCGGGACTAGCGGGAGTTGGTCCTACGAGCAGTACTTC

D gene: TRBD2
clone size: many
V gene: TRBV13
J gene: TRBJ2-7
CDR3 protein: CASSLTSATYEQYF
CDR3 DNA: TGTGCCAGCAGCTTAACTAGCGCCACCTACGAGCAGTACTTC

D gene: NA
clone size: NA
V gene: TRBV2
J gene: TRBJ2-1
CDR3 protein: CAIRLGLGQFF
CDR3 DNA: TGTGCCATCCGGTTGGGTCTAGGGCAGTTCTTC

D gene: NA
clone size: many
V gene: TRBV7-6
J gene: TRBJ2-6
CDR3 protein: CASSPGIGANVLTF
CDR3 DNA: TGTGCCAGCAGCCCAGGGATCGGGGCCAACGTCCTGACTTTC

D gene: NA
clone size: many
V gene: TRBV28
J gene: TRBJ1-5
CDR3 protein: CASSLSSGPLNQPQHF
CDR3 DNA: TGTGCCAGCAGTTTATCTTCGGGGCCGCTAAATCAGCCCCAGCATTTT

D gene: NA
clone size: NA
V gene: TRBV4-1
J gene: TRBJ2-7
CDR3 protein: CARSQGDPGTHEQYF
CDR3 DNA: TGCGCCAGAAGCCAAGGCGACCCAGGTACCCACGAGCAGTACTTC

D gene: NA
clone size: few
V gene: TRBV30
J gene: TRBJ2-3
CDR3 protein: CAWSGDPRGTDTQYF
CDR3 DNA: TGTGCCTGGAGCGGGGACCCCCGAGGCACAGATACGCAGTATTTT

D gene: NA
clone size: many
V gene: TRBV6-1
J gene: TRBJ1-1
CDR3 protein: CASSPGWANTEAFF
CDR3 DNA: TGTGCCAGCAGCCCAGGGTGGGCGAACACTGAAGCTTTCTTT

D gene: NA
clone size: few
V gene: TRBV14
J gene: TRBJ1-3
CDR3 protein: CASSPGVRGNTIYF
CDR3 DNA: TGTGCCAGCAGCCCCGGGGTGCGTGGAAACACCATATATTTT

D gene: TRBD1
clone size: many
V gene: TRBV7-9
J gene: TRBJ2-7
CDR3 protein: CASSPEQGVYEQYF
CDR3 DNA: TGTGCCAGCAGCCCAGAACAGGGGGTGTACGAGCAGTACTTC

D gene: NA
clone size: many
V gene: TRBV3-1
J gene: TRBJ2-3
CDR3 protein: CASSQAEDTQYF
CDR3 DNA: TGTGCCAGCAGCCAAGCGGAAGATACGCAGTATTTT

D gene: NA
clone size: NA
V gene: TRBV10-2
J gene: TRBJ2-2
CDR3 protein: CASRDRNTGELFF
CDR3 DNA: TGCGCCAGCAGGGACAGAAACACCGGGGAGCTGTTTTTT

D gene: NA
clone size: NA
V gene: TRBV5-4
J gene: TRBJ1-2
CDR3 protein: CASSLPGPTNHGYTF
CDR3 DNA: TGTGCCAGCAGCCTACCGGGACCGACGAATCATGGCTACACCTTC

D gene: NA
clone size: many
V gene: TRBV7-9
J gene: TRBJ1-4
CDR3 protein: CASSPGGGNEKLFF
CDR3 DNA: TGTGCCAGCAGCCCTGGTGGGGGAAATGAAAAACTGTTTTTT

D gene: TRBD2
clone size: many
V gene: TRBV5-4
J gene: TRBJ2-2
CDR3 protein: CASSFGLAGGGTGELFF
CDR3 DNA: TGTGCCAGCAGCTTTGGACTAGCGGGGGGAGGCACCGGGGAGCTGTTTTTT